The 7 T cell receptor beta chains below were found in one sample sequenced in a study of identical twins. TCRdb redid the calling of the 5' RACE reads with MiXCR, one entry per CDR3 protein. The table shows more than 400,000 distinct CDR3 sequences, with nearly 15% occurring only once. This sample also belongs to another study, concerning yellow fever vaccine responses in identical twins.

The sample was CD4+ T cells sorted from blood. These receptors all come from a woman younger than 30 in good health.

This clonotype was seen more than once but under ten times. The V gene is TRBV20-1, the J gene TRBJ1-2; maybe TRBD1 (6 bases). Looked up from germline, CDR1 is DFQATT and CDR2 is SNEGSKA (reference sequence). The V end lost 7 bases, the J end lost 2 bases, and 14 bases lay between the germline ends. The CDR3 spans 13 residues. CDR3 loop: CSGSLTGNYGYTF. The CDR3 DNA sequence: TGCAGTGGGTCCCTAACAGGGAACTATGGCTACACCTTC.

This sequence joins TRBV7-9 and TRBJ2-5, with D possibly matching TRBD1 (6 bases). The CDR3 runs 13 residues. The V and J ends lost 3 bases and 9 bases respectively, with 14 bases between them. Germline V lookup: CDR1 SEHNR, CDR2 FQNEAQ (reference sequence). CDR3 amino acids: CASSLGQSVAQYF. DNA for the CDR3: TGTGCCAGCAGCTTGGGACAAAGCGTGGCCCAGTACTTC.

The chain links TRBV18 to TRBJ2-3, with 8 positions matching TRBD2. Germline V gene data show CDR1 as KGHSH and CDR2 as LQKENI. J lost 2 bases, V lost 1 base, and 2 bases had no gene match. The CDR3 spans 15 residues. CDR3: CASSPRAGATDTQYF. In DNA form, the CDR3 reads TGTGCCAGCTCACCACGAGCGGGGGCCACAGATACGCAGTATTTT.

CDR3 amino acids: CASSPESSGYNEQFF. The CDR3 DNA is TGTGCCAGCTCACCAGAGTCTAGCGGATACAATGAGCAGTTCTTC. This chain joins TRBV18 and TRBJ2-1; TRBD2 agrees at 7 bases. The CDR3 extends over 15 amino acids. The J segment lost 4 bases and the V segment lost 2 bases, leaving 5 bases of the junction unmatched. CDR1 and CDR2 (germline): KGHSH, LQKENI.

The genes are TRBV4-2 and TRBJ2-1, with 8 positions matching TRBD2. Trimming at V came to 1 base and at J to 9 bases, leaving 2 bases not matched to a gene. Germline CDR1 and CDR2: LGHNA and YNFKEQ. The CDR3 spans 13 residues. The CDR3 sequence is CASSQGRGGEQFF. DNA for the CDR3: TGTGCCAGCAGCCAAGGTCGGGGGGGTGAGCAGTTCTTC.

This chain links TRBV5-1 with TRBJ2-7, with TRBD1 matching 9 bases. The junction had 7 bases not matched to a gene; V was cut back by 5 bases and J by 4 bases. The CDR3 runs to 14 residues. Germline loops: CDR1 SGHRS, CDR2 YFSETQ. DNA of the CDR3: TGCGCCAGCAGAGTTCCGGGACAGGGATACGAGCAGTACTTC. Translating gives CASRVPGQGYEQYF.

The chain carries TRBV19 and TRBJ2-1, with 7 nucleotides matching TRBD1. The CDR3 has 15 amino acids. The germline gives CDR1 LNHDA, CDR2 SQIVND (reference sequence). The ends lost 6 bases at V and 4 bases at J; junction bases unmatched: 9. The CDR3 reads CASSQTGSGYNEQFF. The CDR3 DNA sequence: TGTGCCAGTAGCCAGACAGGGAGTGGTTACAATGAGCAGTTCTTC. Full variable domain (missing parts from reference TRBV19 and TRBJ2-1): DGGITQSPKYLFRKEGQNVTLSCEQNLNHDAMYWYRQDPGQGLRLIYYSQIVNDFQKGDIAEGYSVSREKKESFPLTVTSAQKNPTAFYLCASSQTGSGYNEQFFGPGTRLTVL.